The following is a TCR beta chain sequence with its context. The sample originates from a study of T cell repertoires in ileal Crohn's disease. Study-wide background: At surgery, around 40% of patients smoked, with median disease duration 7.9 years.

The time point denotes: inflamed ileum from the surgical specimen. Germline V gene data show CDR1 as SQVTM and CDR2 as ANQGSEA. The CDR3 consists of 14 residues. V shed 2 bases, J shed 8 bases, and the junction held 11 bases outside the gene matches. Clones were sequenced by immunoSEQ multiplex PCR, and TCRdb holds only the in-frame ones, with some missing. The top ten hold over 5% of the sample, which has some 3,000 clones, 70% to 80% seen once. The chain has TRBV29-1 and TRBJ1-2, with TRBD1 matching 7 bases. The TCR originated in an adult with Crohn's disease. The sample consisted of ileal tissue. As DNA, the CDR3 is TGCAGCGTTGAAAAAGGGGGCCCCTCGGGCGGCTACACCTTC. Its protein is CSVEKGGPSGGYTF.